This is a list of T cell receptor beta chains from one sample in a study of T-cell reconstitution after alpha-beta-depleted transplantation in children. From the PCR reads, TCRdb called clonotypes with MiXCR, one entry per CDR3 protein. The sample carries a few hundred thousand distinct CDR3 sequences, about 6.6% recorded once. Specimen: PBMCs, collected before TCRalphabeta/CD19-depleted stem cell transplant. These receptors were collected from a boy younger than 10 with acute lymphoblastic leukemia, due to receive a stem cell transplant. CDR3s include the opening cysteine and the closing phenylalanine or tryptophan. The order of the fields is J gene, V gene, D gene, clone size, CDR3 protein, CDR3 DNA. A D gene is named only where the DNA matches it firmly. The size of a clone is reported for some rows only, either as once, few or many, or as a class for expanded clones.

TRBJ2-6	TRBV6-1	.	many	CASTQTGGSGANVLTF	TGTGCCAGCACCCAGACCGGGGGCTCTGGGGCCAACGTCCTGACTTTC
TRBJ2-1	TRBV7-9	.	.	CASSSTRDQSSGNEQFF	TGTGCCAGCAGCTCGACCCGGGACCAGTCCTCTGGGAATGAGCAGTTCTTC
TRBJ1-1	TRBV28	.	many	CASSSAGSAFF	TGTGCCAGCAGTTCTGCCGGGTCGGCTTTCTTT
TRBJ2-5	TRBV5-1	.	many	CASSKGLPGETQYF	TGCGCCAGCAGCAAGGGCCTCCCGGGGGAGACCCAGTACTTC
TRBJ2-1	TRBV30	.	.	CAWMVSGYNEQFF	TGTGCCTGGATGGTGTCTGGCTACAATGAGCAGTTCTTC
TRBJ2-4	TRBV20-1	.	few	CSAGPPWENIQYF	TGCAGTGCCGGGCCCCCTTGGGAAAACATTCAGTACTTC
TRBJ2-5	TRBV7-2	.	many	CASSPTGPPETQYF	TGTGCCAGCAGCCCGACAGGCCCCCCAGAGACCCAGTACTTC
TRBJ2-5	TRBV5-1	.	many	CASSDRQETQYF	TGCGCCAGCAGCGATCGACAAGAGACCCAGTACTTC
TRBJ2-7	TRBV7-2	.	medium-sized	CASSLASSATYEQYF	TGTGCCAGCAGCTTAGCTTCTAGCGCCACCTACGAGCAGTACTTC
TRBJ2-3	TRBV18	TRBD2	many	CASSPETSPFTDTQYF	TGTGCCAGCTCACCCGAGACTAGCCCCTTCACAGATACGCAGTATTTT
TRBJ1-5	TRBV28	.	few	CASSFLQGGAQPQHF	TGTGCCAGCAGTTTTTTACAGGGAGGGGCTCAGCCCCAGCATTTT
TRBJ1-1	TRBV20-1	.	many	CSARGGAGGDTEAFF	TGCAGTGCTAGGGGAGGTGCGGGGGGGGACACTGAAGCTTTCTTT
TRBJ2-6	TRBV6-2/TRBV6-3	.	many	CASSTSTGANVLTF	TGTGCCAGCAGTACAAGCACTGGGGCCAACGTCCTGACTTTC
TRBJ2-1	TRBV7-9	TRBD1	.	CASSLDRVVSYNEQFF	TGTGCCAGCAGCTTGGACAGGGTTGTCTCCTACAATGAGCAGTTCTTC
TRBJ2-3	TRBV5-1	.	many	CASSPRGDADTQYF	TGCGCCAGCAGCCCTCGAGGGGACGCAGATACGCAGTATTTT
TRBJ2-7	TRBV12-3/TRBV12-4	TRBD1	many	CASSSDRWEFFYEQYF	TGTGCCAGCAGTTCGGACAGGTGGGAATTTTTCTACGAGCAGTACTTC
TRBJ2-1	TRBV7-9	TRBD2	many	CASSPRASGSNEQFF	TGTGCCAGCAGCCCCCGAGCTAGCGGTTCAAATGAGCAGTTCTTC